This is a list of T cell receptor beta chains from one sample in a study of response to subunit inactivated influenza vaccine. One entry per CDR3 protein, called by TCRdb with MiXCR from the RT-PCR reads. The sample shows some 800,000 distinct CDR3 sequences, over 20% of them seen only once. The sequencing here drew on PBMCs from blood, taken around 5 days after vaccination. These receptors came from a man in his forties or fifties who received an inactivated influenza vaccine. Both conserved end residues are part of each CDR3. The order of the fields is D gene, clone size, J gene, V gene, CDR3 DNA, CDR3 protein. The D gene is left open where the match is weak. Where a row states a size, it is once, few, many or the class of an expanded clone; other rows omit it.

NA NA TRBJ2-4 TRBV18 TGTGCCAGCTCACCATCAATTAACATTCAGTACTTC CASSPSINIQYF
NA NA TRBJ1-2 TRBV12-3/TRBV12-4 TGTGCCAGCAGTTCCCGAATTTTGGGGCGTGGGGACTATGGCTACACCTTC CASSSRILGRGDYGYTF
NA few TRBJ2-7 TRBV20-1 TGCAGTGCTAGCGCCGGGGCCGGTTTTAACGAGCAGTACTTC CSASAGAGFNEQYF
TRBD1 NA TRBJ2-7 TRBV28 TGTGCCAGCAGCAATCGACAGGGTAAGAACGAGCAGTACTTC CASSNRQGKNEQYF
NA NA TRBJ2-1 TRBV4-1 TGCGCCAGCAGCCAAGATAATGAACAGGGTTATGAGCAGTTCTTC CASSQDNEQGYEQFF
TRBD1 NA TRBJ2-5 TRBV11-2 TGTGCCAGCAGCAAGGCCGGACAGGGCCTAGAGACCCAGTACTTC CASSKAGQGLETQYF
TRBD1 few TRBJ2-2 TRBV5-1 TGCGCCAGCAGCCGTAACCAGGGGGCCTCCGGGGAGCTGTTTTTT CASSRNQGASGELFF
NA NA TRBJ1-4 TRBV5-1 TGCGCCAGCAGCTTGGACCCGGCCTATAATGAAAAACTGTTTTTT CASSLDPAYNEKLFF
NA once TRBJ2-2 TRBV25-1 TGTGCCAGCAGCTCTTGGCAGATTTACACCGGGGAGCTGTTTTTT CASSSWQIYTGELFF
TRBD2 NA TRBJ2-2 TRBV6-2/TRBV6-3 TGTGCCGCCCGGGCTAGCGGTACCGGGGAGCTGTTTTTT CAARASGTGELFF
NA few TRBJ1-4 TRBV5-1 TGCGCCAGCAGGTATCAAGTTGCAACTAATGAAAAACTGTTTTTT CASRYQVATNEKLFF
TRBD2 NA TRBJ2-1 TRBV24-1 TGTGCCACCAGTGACCGGGGTGGGACTAGCGGGAGGCTGGGTAATGAGCAGTTCTTC CATSDRGGTSGRLGNEQFF
NA once TRBJ2-3 TRBV13 TGTGCCAGCAGCTTACTTACCGGGGCTAGCACAGGTACGCAGTATTTT CASSLLTGASTGTQYF
NA NA TRBJ2-3 TRBV12-3/TRBV12-4 TGTGCCAGCAGTCAGTTAGGATTTGGCACAGATACGCAGTATTTT CASSQLGFGTDTQYF
NA few TRBJ1-1 TRBV11-2 TGTGCCAGCAGCTTCGGCTACACTGAAGCTTTCTTT CASSFGYTEAFF
TRBD1 NA TRBJ1-2 TRBV20-1 TGCAGTGCGACGGGACAGGGCGGAACTTTCTATGGCTACACCTTC CSATGQGGTFYGYTF
NA few TRBJ2-3 TRBV12-3/TRBV12-4 TGTGCCAGCAGTCCTTGGGGGAATAGCGGCCCATTAGATACGCAGTATTTT CASSPWGNSGPLDTQYF
NA few TRBJ2-1 TRBV6-2/TRBV6-3 TGTGCCAGCGGAGGCGGGGCTAAATACAATGAGCAGTTCTTC CASGGGAKYNEQFF
TRBD1 NA TRBJ2-2 TRBV27 TGTGCCAGCAGTTTATCGGGACAGCTCACCGGGGAGCTGTTTTTT CASSLSGQLTGELFF
TRBD2 many TRBJ2-1 TRBV5-5 TGTGCCAGCAGCTTGATAGCGGGAAAGCATGAGCAGTTCTTC CASSLIAGKHEQFF
TRBD2 few TRBJ2-1 TRBV11-1 TGTGCCAGCAGCTTCCCGATGGGACTAGCGGGAGCCTCCAATGAGCAGTTCTTC CASSFPMGLAGASNEQFF
NA NA TRBJ2-7 TRBV15 TGTGCCACCAGCGCCGACCCCAGCCCTGTGAACGAGCAGTACTTC CATSADPSPVNEQYF
NA few TRBJ1-2 TRBV12-3/TRBV12-4 TGTGCCAGCAGTACGGGACCCTCCGGCTACACCTTC CASSTGPSGYTF
TRBD2 few TRBJ2-3 TRBV6-5 TGTGCCAGCAGTTCCCCGGGACTAGCGCCTTCAGGGAATACGCAGTATTTT CASSSPGLAPSGNTQYF